This is a list of T cell receptor beta chains from one sample in a study of T cells in Graves' hyperthyroidism and ophthalmopathy. Using its own MiXCR run on the multiplex PCR reads, TCRdb lists one record per CDR3 protein. Among hundreds of thousands of distinct CDR3 sequences listed, 45% were seen once. The sample comprised peripheral blood or thyroid tissue (not recorded which). Every receptor here comes from an adult man with Graves' disease, either hyperthyroidism or ophthalmopathy (not recorded which). The CDR3 runs from the conserved cysteine through the conserved F or W. Each record gives: clone size, J gene, D gene, V gene, CDR3 protein, CDR3 DNA. The D gene is left open where the match is weak. Clone sizes are given selectively: once, few, many, or a class where the clone is expanded.

size: -; J: TRBJ2-7; D: TRBD2; V: TRBV9; CDR3: CASSPGSSGRWYEQYF; DNA: TGTGCCAGCAGTCCAGGGTCAAGCGGGAGGTGGTACGAGCAGTACTTC
size: few; J: TRBJ2-7; D: TRBD1; V: TRBV6-5; CDR3: CASSYGQGAHEQYF; DNA: TGTGCCAGCAGTTACGGGCAGGGGGCCCACGAGCAGTACTTC
size: many; J: TRBJ1-1; D: -; V: TRBV7-2; CDR3: CASSQRQEGEAFF; DNA: TGTGCCAGCAGCCAACGACAGGAGGGTGAAGCTTTCTTT
size: -; J: TRBJ1-6; D: -; V: TRBV29-1; CDR3: CSVWDSPLHF; DNA: TGCAGCGTGTGGGATTCACCCCTCCACTTT
size: -; J: TRBJ1-3; D: -; V: TRBV29-1; CDR3: CSVDGGLNTIYF; DNA: TGCAGCGTTGACGGGGGCCTCAACACCATATATTTT
size: -; J: TRBJ1-1; D: -; V: TRBV7-2; CDR3: CASSLAWTEFAEAFF; DNA: TGTGCCAGCAGCTTAGCTTGGACAGAGTTCGCTGAAGCTTTCTTT
size: many; J: TRBJ2-2; D: TRBD1; V: TRBV10-3; CDR3: CAISWTGTGNTGELFF; DNA: TGTGCCATCAGTTGGACCGGGACAGGGAACACCGGGGAGCTGTTTTTT
size: -; J: TRBJ2-2; D: -; V: TRBV10-3; CDR3: CAISERSNTGELFF; DNA: TGTGCCATCAGTGAGCGGTCTAACACCGGGGAGCTGTTTTTT
size: -; J: TRBJ1-1; D: TRBD1; V: TRBV5-1; CDR3: CASSLEIGTGSEAFF; DNA: TGCGCCAGCAGCTTGGAAATAGGGACAGGGTCTGAAGCTTTCTTT
size: -; J: TRBJ1-1; D: -; V: TRBV29-1; CDR3: CSVAHGAQNTEAFF; DNA: TGCAGCGTTGCGCACGGGGCCCAGAACACTGAAGCTTTCTTT
size: few; J: TRBJ2-2; D: -; V: TRBV27; CDR3: CASSLRGGPNTGELFF; DNA: TGTGCCAGCAGTTTACGCGGCGGGCCGAACACCGGGGAGCTGTTTTTT
size: few; J: TRBJ2-7; D: TRBD2; V: TRBV20-1; CDR3: CSAAGLAGYEQYF; DNA: TGCAGTGCGGCGGGACTAGCGGGCTACGAGCAGTACTTC
size: many; J: TRBJ1-6; D: -; V: TRBV7-2; CDR3: CASSMQPALGSYNSPLHF; DNA: TGTGCCAGCAGTATGCAACCGGCACTAGGGTCCTATAATTCACCCCTCCACTTT
size: -; J: TRBJ2-2; D: TRBD2; V: TRBV6-1; CDR3: CAIRRGTRLPGELFF; DNA: TGTGCCATCAGGCGCGGGACTAGGTTGCCCGGGGAGCTGTTTTTT
size: -; J: TRBJ2-3; D: TRBD2; V: TRBV10-3; CDR3: CAIRPKLAGEDTQYF; DNA: TGTGCCATCAGGCCTAAACTAGCGGGAGAAGATACGCAGTATTTT
size: few; J: TRBJ2-7; D: -; V: TRBV20-1; CDR3: CSAVDIGGTATYEQYF; DNA: TGCAGTGCTGTGGACATAGGAGGGACAGCGACCTACGAGCAGTACTTC